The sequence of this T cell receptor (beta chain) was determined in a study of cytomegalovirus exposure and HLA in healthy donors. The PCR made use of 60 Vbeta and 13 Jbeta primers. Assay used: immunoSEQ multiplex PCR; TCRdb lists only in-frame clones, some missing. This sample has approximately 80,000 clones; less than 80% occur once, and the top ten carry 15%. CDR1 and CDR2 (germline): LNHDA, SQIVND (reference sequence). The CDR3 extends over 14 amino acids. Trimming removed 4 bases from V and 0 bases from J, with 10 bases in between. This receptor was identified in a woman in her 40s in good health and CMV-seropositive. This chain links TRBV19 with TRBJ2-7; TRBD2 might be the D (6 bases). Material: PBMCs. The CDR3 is CASSTVGSSYEQYF. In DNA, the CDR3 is TGTGCCAGTAGTACAGTCGGGAGCTCCTACGAGCAGTACTTC.